The 16 T cell receptor beta chains in this list originate from one sample, sequenced in a study of shared clonotypes between healthy human individuals. Some clones are missing from TCRdb's copy, which holds only in-frame ones; the method was immunoSEQ multiplex PCR. The repertoire consists of a few million clones, with more than 80% occurring once and the leading ten covering roughly 0.15%. The sample comprised naive CD4+ T cells sorted from blood. Subset meaning: CD45RA+ positively selected. These receptor sequences come from a man between 18 and 35 years old in good health.

The CDR3 nucleotides read TGTGCCAGCAGCGTGCCGCCCGGTGGCGGGGAGCTGTTTTTT. Translation gives CASSVPPGGGELFF. The rearrangement links TRBV9 to TRBJ2-2; D not certain. Trimming took 2 bases from V and 7 from J, leaving 12 bases between them. The CDR3 covers 14 residues. Germline CDR1 SGDLS, CDR2 YYNGEE.

A remark on this clone: The sample holds other DNA sequences that translate to the same CDR3. The J gene is TRBJ1-1, the V gene TRBV6-6; D is uncertain. The CDR3 length is 11 residues. In germline, CDR1 is MNHNY, CDR2 SVGAGI (reference sequence). Deletions cut 6 bases from V and 1 base from J, with 3 bases between. CDR3 sequence: CASRGNTEAFF. In DNA form, the CDR3 reads TGTGCCAGCAGGGGGAACACTGAAGCTTTCTTT.

The V gene is TRBV4-2, the J gene TRBJ1-2; a possible D gene is TRBD1 (5 bases). The CDR3 consists of 16 residues. Germline lookup yields CDR1 LGHNA and CDR2 YNFKEQ. The V gene lost 0 bases and the J gene lost 4 bases, with 15 bases spanning the gap. The CDR3 nucleotides are TGTGCCAGCAGCCAAGATGGGGGGAGTAAGGGCTATGGCTACACCTTC. As protein: CASSQDGGSKGYGYTF.

The chain combines TRBV6-1 with TRBJ2-7; D not resolved. V lost 4 bases and J lost 12, with 13 bases in between. Germline V gene lookup returns CDR1 MNHNS and CDR2 SASEGT. The CDR3 is made up of 11 amino acids. CDR3 coding DNA: TGTGCCAGCAGTGTCTCACGAGTTCTGTACTTC. Its protein is CASSVSRVLYF.

The chain carries TRBV19 and TRBJ2-2; 10 bases map to TRBD2. The CDR3 is 15 residues long. The ends lost 5 bases at V and 1 base at J; junction bases unmatched: 1. Per the germline V gene, CDR1 is LNHDA and CDR2 is SQIVND (reference sequence). This chain's CDR3 is CASSRTSGNTGELFF. In DNA form, the CDR3 reads TGTGCCAGTAGTCGGACTAGCGGGAACACCGGGGAGCTGTTTTTT.

About this clone itself: Other nucleotide sequences from this sample produce the same CDR3. The J gene is TRBJ2-7, the V gene TRBV7-9; 10 bases agree with TRBD2. Trimming at V came to 1 base and at J to 1 base, leaving 4 bases not matched to a gene. Germline CDR1 is SEHNR and CDR2 is FQNEAQ (reference sequence). The CDR3 consists of 16 residues. The CDR3 DNA follows: TGTGCCAGCAGCTTAGGCCTAGCGGGAGATTCCTACGAGCAGTACTTC. Translated, it gives CASSLGLAGDSYEQYF.

This clone was seen only once. The chain joins TRBV19 to TRBJ1-1, with unresolved D. CDR3 size: 8 residues. The germline gives CDR1 LNHDA, CDR2 SQIVND (reference sequence). V was cut by 8 bases and J by 11 bases, with 6 bases left in between. CDR3 region: CASPLAFF. The CDR3 DNA sequence: TGTGCCAGTCCCCTCGCTTTCTTT.

The chain employs TRBV6-5 and TRBJ1-6; tentatively, D is TRBD1 (5 bases). The germline V gene has CDR1 MNHEY and CDR2 SVGAGI. The CDR3 extends over 14 amino acids. V was clipped by 3 bases and J by 8 bases, with 11 bases between them. The CDR3 sequence is CASSYTRGDSPLHF. Written as DNA, the CDR3 is TGTGCCAGCAGTTATACTAGAGGGGATTCACCCCTCCACTTT.

This sequence joins TRBV7-3 and TRBJ2-3, with 13 bases matching TRBD2. The CDR3 covers 18 residues. The germline CDR1 and CDR2 sequences are SGHTA and FQGTGA. V lost 4 bases to trimming and J lost 0 bases; unmatched junction nucleotides: 7. CDR3 sequence reads: CASSSRTSGGPSTDTQYF. The DNA of the CDR3 is TGTGCCAGCAGCTCCCGGACTAGCGGGGGCCCTAGCACAGATACGCAGTATTTT.

This clone occurred once. The chain recombines TRBV5-8 with TRBJ2-7; unclear D gene. In germline, CDR1 is SGHTS, CDR2 YDEGEE. The CDR3 covers 12 residues. V was trimmed by 6 bases and J by 5 bases, leaving 12 bases between them. The CDR3 bases are TGTGCCAGCACCCGCGTCAGAAACGAGCAGTACTTC. This sequence encodes CASTRVRNEQYF.

This chain uses TRBV5-6 with TRBJ2-1; TRBD2 aligns across 10 bases. After removal of 6 bases from V and 0 bases from J, the junction contained 15 bases not matched to a gene. The CDR3 spans 19 residues. Germline V CDR1 and CDR2: SGHDT, YYEEEE. CDR3 DNA: TGTGCCAGCAAACCCAGCGGGACTAGCGTTTCGAGCTCCTACAATGAGCAGTTCTTC. It specifies CASKPSGTSVSSSYNEQFF.

This clone occurred once. V and J are TRBV19 and TRBJ1-2, with a tentative D call TRBD1 (5 bases). The CDR3 length is 13 residues. The V end lost 3 bases, the J end lost 8 bases, and 13 bases lay between the germline ends. Per germline, CDR1 LNHDA and CDR2 SQIVND (reference sequence). CDR3 nucleotides: TGTGCCAGTAGTATTTTAATCAGGGAAGGCTACACCTTC. This translates into CASSILIREGYTF. The entire variable domain, with the rest obtained from reference TRBV19 and TRBJ1-2, is as follows: DGGITQSPKYLFRKEGQNVTLSCEQNLNHDAMYWYRQDPGQGLRLIYYSQIVNDFQKGDIAEGYSVSREKKESFPLTVTSAQKNPTAFYLCASSILIREGYTFGSGTRLTVV.

The CDR3 DNA follows: TGTGCCAGCAGTTCCGTCGACAGGGGGAAAGGCTACACCTTC. Its protein product is CASSSVDRGKGYTF. The V call is TRBV6-5, the J call TRBJ1-2; TRBD1 agrees at 9 bases. Germline assignment: CDR1 MNHEY and CDR2 SVGAGI. The trim removed 4 bases at V and 8 bases at J, leaving 8 bases unmatched. The CDR3 contains 14 residues.

The chain links TRBV6-4 to TRBJ1-2; 8 nucleotides line up with TRBD1. The CDR3 is 13 residues long. V shed 5 bases and J 6 bases; nucleotides not matched to a gene: 5. CDR1 and CDR2 (germline): MRHNA, SNTAGT. In nucleotides, the CDR3 is TGTGCCAGCAGTTCGGACAGGGAGCATGGCTACACCTTC. This translates into CASSSDREHGYTF.

The chain recombines TRBV5-4 with TRBJ2-5, with 8 bases lining up with TRBD2. Germline CDR1 reads SGHNT; CDR2 reads YYREEE (reference sequence). The CDR3 has 14 residues. J gave up 7 bases and V 0 bases, and 5 bases lay outside the gene matches. This chain's CDR3 is CASSLAGGLGTQYF. The CDR3 DNA reads TGTGCCAGCAGCTTGGCCGGGGGACTAGGGACCCAGTACTTC.

In this sample, this clone turned up once. Different DNA sequences within this sample yield the same CDR3. The J gene is TRBJ1-2, the V gene TRBV5-1; 7 bases are shared with TRBD1. V lost 2 bases, J lost 7 bases, and 5 bases stayed unmatched. CDR3 length equals 13 residues. Germline V lookup: CDR1 SGHRS, CDR2 YFSETQ. The CDR3 DNA reads as TGCGCCAGCAGCTTAGGGGGCGCGGGTGGCTACACCTTC. Protein product: CASSLGGAGGYTF.